These 28 T cell receptor beta chains came from one sample sequenced in a study of blood T cell repertoires in COVID-19. The repertoire was sequenced with immunoSEQ multiplex PCR; TCRdb's copy has only in-frame clones and lacks some. The sample carries 200,000 to 250,000 clones, just over 85% recorded once. Sequencing was done on a sample of peripheral blood. The receptors shown here come from a man between 18 and 29 years old with active or convalescent COVID-19.

The gene calls are TRBV4-1 and TRBJ1-1; unclear D gene. CDR1 and CDR2 (germline): MGHRA, YSYEKL. V was cut by 1 base and J by 5 bases, with 11 bases left in between. The CDR3 sequence is 14 residues long. The CDR3 region is CASSQAGRRTEAFF. The DNA for the CDR3 is TGCGCCAGCAGCCAAGCAGGCAGAAGGACTGAAGCTTTCTTT.

This clone has just one count. This chain uses TRBV6-1 with TRBJ1-5; weak D call: TRBD1 (5 bases). Germline CDR1 is MNHNS and CDR2 is SASEGT. The ends were cut back, 1 base at V and 0 bases at J, with 7 bases in the middle. This CDR3 has 15 amino acids. The DNA for the CDR3 is TGTGCCAGCAGTGAAGGGGGCGTTAGCAATCAGCCCCAGCATTTT. This codes for CASSEGGVSNQPQHF.

The chain's CDR3 is CASTGEFRETQYF. Written as DNA, the CDR3 is TGTGCCAGCACGGGGGAGTTTCGAGAGACCCAGTACTTC. The chain couples TRBV6-5 to TRBJ2-5; possibly TRBD2 for D (6 bases). Germline CDR1 reads MNHEY; CDR2 reads SVGAGI. The CDR3 extends over 13 amino acids. The V gene lost 7 bases and the J gene lost 4 bases, with 13 bases spanning the gap.

The gene calls are TRBV25-1 and TRBJ1-1; a weak D match, TRBD1 (5 bases). The CDR3 is made up of 14 amino acids. The ends were cut back, 1 base at V and 0 bases at J, with 6 bases in the middle. Germline V gives CDR1 MGHDK, CDR2 SYGVNS. This CDR3 is CASSESGVNTEAFF. In DNA, the CDR3 is TGTGCCAGCAGTGAATCGGGGGTGAACACTGAAGCTTTCTTT.

This clone was seen only once. V usage is TRBV29-1 and J usage is TRBJ1-3; D is possibly TRBD1 (6 bases). Trimming shortened V by 6 bases and J by 4 bases, and 7 bases separated the two germline ends. CDR3 length: 11 residues. Germline CDR1 and CDR2: SQVTM and ANQGSEA. The CDR3 region has the DNA TGCAGCGTCGACAGGGGAAACACCATATATTTT. Translating gives CSVDRGNTIYF.

The chain carries TRBV19 and TRBJ1-1, with 11 bases fitting TRBD1. There are 17 residues in the CDR3. Germline CDR1 is LNHDA and CDR2 is SQIVND (reference sequence). V shed 10 bases, J shed 5 bases, and the junction held 18 bases outside the gene matches. The CDR3 loop reads CATRRTGGVWRYTEAFF. CDR3 sequence (DNA): TGTGCCACCCGCCGGACAGGGGGCGTTTGGAGGTATACTGAAGCTTTCTTT.

The V call is TRBV5-4, the J call TRBJ2-5; 7 bases are a match to TRBD1. Germline CDR1 reads SGHNT; CDR2 reads YYREEE (reference sequence). With V trimmed by 4 bases and J by 0 bases, 3 bases remained unmatched. The CDR3 is 14 amino acids. The CDR3 region has the DNA TGTGCCAGCAGCGCGACAGGGTACCAAGAGACCCAGTACTTC. Translating gives CASSATGYQETQYF.

The rearrangement links TRBV7-9 to TRBJ1-1, with D possibly TRBD1 on 5 matching bases. This CDR3 is 13 amino acids long. Germline V lookup: CDR1 SEHNR, CDR2 FQNEAQ (reference sequence). The V gene lost 7 bases and the J gene lost 8 bases, with 17 bases spanning the gap. The CDR3 reads CASTSSGRAEAFF. CDR3 bases: TGTGCCAGCACCTCTTCTGGCAGGGCCGAAGCTTTCTTT.

As concerns this clone: The identical CDR3 is also encoded by other nucleotide sequences in the sample. This chain connects TRBV7-2 to TRBJ1-2; D unresolved. Germline V gives CDR1 SGHTA, CDR2 FQGNSA. This CDR3 has 12 amino acids. V lost 2 bases and J 5 bases, leaving 6 bases between the germline ends. The DNA for the CDR3 is TGTGCCAGCAGCTTATCGGGATATGGCTACACCTTC. Residues: CASSLSGYGYTF.

V usage is TRBV5-1 and J usage is TRBJ2-4, with TRBD1 matching 7 bases. Germline V CDR1 and CDR2: SGHRS, YFSETQ. The junction had 9 bases not matched to a gene; V was cut back by 4 bases and J by 2 bases. CDR3 length: 16 amino acids. This CDR3 is CASSPAPTGTKNIQYF. In DNA form, the CDR3 reads TGCGCCAGCAGCCCCGCCCCGACAGGGACCAAAAACATTCAGTACTTC.

This clone was found once. The chain joins TRBV10-3 to TRBJ2-3; D might be TRBD2 (5 bases). CDR1 and CDR2 (germline): ENHRY, SYGVKD. V was trimmed by 0 bases and J by 6 bases, leaving 10 bases between them. The length of the CDR3 is 14 residues. In DNA, the CDR3 is TGTGCCATCAGTGAGTCCGCGGGTGACGATACGCAGTATTTT. This codes for CAISESAGDDTQYF.

On this clone: At one end the junction does not follow the germline gene, possibly because of a read error. V is TRBV6-1 and J is TRBJ2-7, with 7 bases aligning to TRBD2. The CDR3 has 15 amino acids. The germline V gene encodes CDR1 MNHNS and CDR2 SASEGT. The CDR3, as DNA: TGTGCCAGCAGAGAAGCGGGGCCGAGCTCCTACGAGCAGTACTTC. This codes for CASREAGPSSYEQYF.

The rearrangement joins TRBV24-1 to TRBJ2-4, with D perhaps TRBD1 (7 bases). Between the trimmed V and J ends, which lost 4 bases and 1 base, there was a span of 19 bases. Germline loops: CDR1 KGHDR, CDR2 SFDVKD. This CDR3 comprises 18 residues. CDR3 residues: CATSDPPPRDSAKNIQYF. The CDR3 DNA is TGTGCCACCAGTGACCCCCCCCCGCGGGACAGCGCCAAAAACATTCAGTACTTC.

The rearrangement joins TRBV13 to TRBJ2-7; 13 bases are a match to TRBD2. The CDR3 sequence is 13 residues long. The ends lost 7 bases at V and 4 bases at J; junction bases unmatched: 1. Germline V gene data show CDR1 as PRHDT and CDR2 as FYEKMQ (reference sequence). CDR3 in DNA: TGTGCCAGCACACTAGCGGGAGGGTACGAGCAGTACTTC. The encoded protein is CASTLAGGYEQYF. The complete variable domain, with remaining parts taken from reference TRBV13 and TRBJ2-7, reads AAGVIQSPRHLIKEKRETATLKCYPIPRHDTVYWYQQGPGQDPQFLISFYEKMQSDKGSIPDRFSAQQFSDYHSELNMSSLELGDSALYFCASTLAGGYEQYFGPGTRLTVT.

This clone was detected a few times. The rearrangement joins TRBV28 to TRBJ1-1, with 8 bases fitting TRBD1. Looked up from germline, CDR1 is MDHEN and CDR2 is SYDVKM. The junction had 6 bases not matched to a gene; V was cut back by 4 bases and J by 14 bases. The CDR3 is made up of 11 amino acids. The CDR3 loop is CASSYRDRGFF. Here the CDR3 DNA reads TGTGCCAGCAGTTATCGCGACAGGGGCTTCTTT.

This chain links TRBV7-2 with TRBJ2-7, with a possible D match to TRBD1 (5 bases). With 2 bases removed from V and 4 bases from J, the gap between germline ends came to 6 bases. The CDR3 is made up of 12 amino acids. The germline V gene has CDR1 SGHTA and CDR2 FQGNSA. In DNA form, the CDR3 reads TGTGCCAGCAGCTTAACAGGATACGAGCAGTACTTC. This translates into CASSLTGYEQYF.

This chain uses TRBV5-1 with TRBJ2-7; 9 bases align to TRBD2. Germline CDR1 reads SGHRS; CDR2 reads YFSETQ. Trimming removed 5 bases from V and 2 bases from J; junction bases left unmatched: 5. The CDR3 is made up of 14 amino acids. The DNA for the CDR3 is TGCGCCAGCAGAGGGGCGGGAGGGCCCTACGAGCAGTACTTC. Translating it yields CASRGAGGPYEQYF.

This chain connects TRBV27 to TRBJ1-2; perhaps TRBD1 as D (6 bases). V was pared by 4 bases and J by 8 bases, with 17 bases between. CDR3 size: 14 residues. Germline V lookup: CDR1 MNHEY, CDR2 SMNVEV (reference sequence). The CDR3 sequence is CASSSEQGFGGYTF. In DNA form, the CDR3 reads TGTGCCAGCAGTTCCGAACAGGGTTTTGGGGGCTACACCTTC.

This sequence joins TRBV21-1 and TRBJ1-2; the D call TRBD1 from the table was never checked on the DNA. TRBV21-1 is a listed pseudogene. The length of the CDR3 is 13 residues. In DNA, the CDR3 is TGTGCCTCCCGGACAGGGAGAAACTATGGCTACACCTTC. This sequence encodes CASRTGRNYGYTF.

The gene calls are TRBV19 and TRBJ2-1, with unresolved D. Deletions cut 0 bases from V and 10 bases from J, with 7 bases between. The CDR3 sequence is 12 residues long. Germline V gene data show CDR1 as LNHDA and CDR2 as SQIVND (reference sequence). The CDR3 nucleotides read TGTGCCAGTAGTATAGAGAGGCGGGAGCAGTTCTTC. Its translation is CASSIERREQFF.

V and J are TRBV7-9 and TRBJ1-3; 9 bases fit TRBD1. With V trimmed by 4 bases and J by 1 base, 8 bases remained unmatched. Germline V gives CDR1 SEHNR, CDR2 FQNEAQ (reference sequence). The CDR3 contains 17 residues. CDR3 sequence (DNA): TGTGCCAGCAGCTCCCGACAGGGGGACGTTTCTGGAAACACCATATATTTT. Translated: CASSSRQGDVSGNTIYF.

This clone was found a few times. This chain uses TRBV19 with TRBJ1-1; no reliable D call. In germline, CDR1 is LNHDA, CDR2 SQIVND (reference sequence). The V gene lost 3 bases and the J gene lost 4 bases, with 12 bases spanning the gap. The CDR3 spans 14 residues. The chain's CDR3 is CASSIPVRGTEAFF. CDR3 sequence (DNA): TGTGCCAGTAGTATCCCCGTCCGCGGCACTGAAGCTTTCTTT.

The gene calls are TRBV19 and TRBJ1-4; a weak D match, TRBD1 (5 bases). Germline values: CDR1 LNHDA, CDR2 SQIVND (reference sequence). V was pared by 7 bases and J by 7 bases, with 16 bases between. This CDR3 region has 14 residues. CDR3: CASIDRGKTEKLFF. The CDR3 DNA follows: TGTGCCAGTATCGATCGGGGGAAAACTGAAAAACTGTTTTTT.

The V gene is TRBV25-1, the J gene TRBJ1-4; tentatively, D is TRBD1 (6 bases). This CDR3 spans 15 amino acids. Trimming took 3 bases from V and 5 from J, leaving 13 bases between them. Germline CDR1 and CDR2: MGHDK and SYGVNS. CDR3 amino acids: CASSEGGRGNEKLFF. In nucleotides, the CDR3 is TGTGCCAGCAGTGAGGGCGGCAGGGGAAATGAAAAACTGTTTTTT.

This clone was seen a single time. The chain links TRBV5-1 to TRBJ1-3; D is perhaps TRBD1 (5 bases). V was trimmed by 1 base and J by 3 bases, leaving 11 bases between them. CDR3 length: 15 amino acids. Germline-derived CDR1 and CDR2 are SGHRS and YFSETQ. In DNA, the CDR3 is TGCGCCAGCAGCTTGTCGGGGGAGAGTGGAAACACCATATATTTT. Encoded protein: CASSLSGESGNTIYF.

This clone was counted once. This sequence joins TRBV6-5 and TRBJ2-1, with 9 nucleotides matching TRBD1. V gave up 6 bases and J gave up 9 bases; unmatched junction bases: 9. The CDR3 sequence is 14 residues long. CDR1 MNHEY and CDR2 SVGAGI come from the germline V gene. The CDR3 sequence is CASRNSGTGREQFF. In DNA, the CDR3 is TGTGCCAGCAGGAATAGTGGGACAGGGCGTGAGCAGTTCTTC.

The rearrangement uses TRBV28 and TRBJ1-5; D might be TRBD1 (5 bases). V lost 6 bases and J lost 0, with 12 bases in between. The germline V gene encodes CDR1 MDHEN and CDR2 SYDVKM. The CDR3 length is 15 residues. This CDR3 reads CASRGTLYSNQPQHF. The CDR3 bases are TGTGCCAGCAGGGGGACTCTTTATAGCAATCAGCCCCAGCATTTT.

The rearrangement joins TRBV5-1 to TRBJ1-6; TRBD1 agrees at 7 bases. The CDR3 runs to 14 residues. The germline CDR1 and CDR2 sequences are SGHRS and YFSETQ. Unmatched junction bases numbered 0, after V lost 0 bases and J lost 6 bases. CDR3 sequence (DNA): TGCGCCAGCAGCTTGGACAGGGGTAATTCACCCCTCCACTTT. Translating gives CASSLDRGNSPLHF.